The T cell receptor (beta chain) described here comes from a study of Ad26.COV2.S vaccination and SARS-CoV-2 variants. Germline V gene lookup returns CDR1 GTSNPN and CDR2 SVGIG (reference sequence). Trimming pared 4 bases from V and 4 bases from J, leaving 5 bases between. The CDR3 is 12 residues long. This table comes from immunoSEQ multiplex PCR, and its TCRdb copy is limited to in-frame clones, with some not included. The sample carries about 350,000 clones, roughly 84% recorded once. Treatment reported: roughly 18 received Ad26.COV2.S at low or high dose, single or two shots; 5 received placebo; per-sample allocation not given. Collection of samples fell on day 63 after the first vaccine or placebo injection.

The TCR sequence derives from a person aged 18-60 years who received the Ad26.COV2.S COVID-19 vaccine or a placebo. The sample in question was peripheral blood, obtained in a trial of Ad26.COV2.S vaccine versus placebo. The rearrangement joins TRBV30 to TRBJ1-6, with D possibly being TRBD1 (5 bases). The CDR3: CAWTGYNSPLHF. The CDR3 coding sequence is TGTGCCTGGACAGGGTATAATTCACCCCTCCACTTT.